The clone carrying this TCR beta chain was recorded at least ten times. This may stem from a read error, because a much larger clone lies one nucleotide away. This entry is derived from a study of shared clonotypes between healthy human individuals. TCRdb keeps only in-frame clones here, not all; method: immunoSEQ multiplex PCR. The sample records some 95,000 clones, 68% being singletons. The donor cohort consisted entirely of Caucasian adults residing in Nashville, Tennessee. Both CD45RO+ cells and CCR7-negative CD45RA+ TemRA cells were combined to make up CD8 memory. Trimming left V 5 bases short and J 0 bases short, with 5 bases between. In germline, CDR1 is MNHEY, CDR2 SVGAGI. The CDR3 totals 13 residues.

The sample comprised memory CD8+ T cells sorted from blood. Subset described: CD45RO+ cells pooled with CCR7-negative TemRA cells. The receptor comes from a man aged 30 to 39 in good health. The chain recombines TRBV6-5 with TRBJ2-1, with D unclear. The CDR3 loop is CASSESSYNEQFF. In DNA, the CDR3 is TGTGCCAGCAGTGAGAGCTCCTACAATGAGCAGTTCTTC.